This section outlines one T cell receptor (beta chain) sequence together with its context. Original handling: It was from reference gene primer amplification that nucleated cell counts were estimated. Using immunoSEQ multiplex PCR, the repertoire was profiled, and TCRdb retains in-frame clones only, with some absent. That table gives V, J and clone size, and the DNA gave D and trimming. The repertoire includes about 130,000 clones, roughly four fifths of them detected once, and more than 9.5% sits in the top ten. The CDR3 length is 15 residues. Unmatched junction bases numbered 2, after V lost 5 bases and J lost 5 bases. The germline V gene has CDR1 LGHDT and CDR2 YNNKEL (reference sequence). The data originate from a study of blood T cell repertoires in COVID-19. Study-level information: The cDNA or gDNA used as material had been derived from T cells, B-cell-depleted T cells, or PBMCs.

The sequenced material came from peripheral blood. This chain links TRBV3-1 (or the pseudogene TRBV3-2) with TRBJ2-3, with 15 bases aligning to TRBD2. The TCR sequence derives from a man aged 35 to 55 with active or convalescent COVID-19. DNA for the CDR3: TGTGCCAGCAGCGGACTAGCGGGGGGGCGAGATACGCAGTATTTT. Protein: CASSGLAGGRDTQYF.